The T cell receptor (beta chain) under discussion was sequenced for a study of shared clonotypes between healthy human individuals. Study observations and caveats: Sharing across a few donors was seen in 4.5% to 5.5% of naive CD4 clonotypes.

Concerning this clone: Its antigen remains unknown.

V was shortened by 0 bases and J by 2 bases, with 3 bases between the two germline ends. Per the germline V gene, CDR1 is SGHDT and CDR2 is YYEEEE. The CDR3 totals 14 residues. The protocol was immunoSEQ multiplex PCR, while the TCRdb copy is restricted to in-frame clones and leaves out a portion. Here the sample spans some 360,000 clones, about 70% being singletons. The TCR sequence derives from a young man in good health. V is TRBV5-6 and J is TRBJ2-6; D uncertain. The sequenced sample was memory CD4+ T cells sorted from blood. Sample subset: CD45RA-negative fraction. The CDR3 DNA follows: TGTGCCAGCAGCTTGGTTGCTGGGGCCAACGTCCTGACTTTC. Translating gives CASSLVAGANVLTF.